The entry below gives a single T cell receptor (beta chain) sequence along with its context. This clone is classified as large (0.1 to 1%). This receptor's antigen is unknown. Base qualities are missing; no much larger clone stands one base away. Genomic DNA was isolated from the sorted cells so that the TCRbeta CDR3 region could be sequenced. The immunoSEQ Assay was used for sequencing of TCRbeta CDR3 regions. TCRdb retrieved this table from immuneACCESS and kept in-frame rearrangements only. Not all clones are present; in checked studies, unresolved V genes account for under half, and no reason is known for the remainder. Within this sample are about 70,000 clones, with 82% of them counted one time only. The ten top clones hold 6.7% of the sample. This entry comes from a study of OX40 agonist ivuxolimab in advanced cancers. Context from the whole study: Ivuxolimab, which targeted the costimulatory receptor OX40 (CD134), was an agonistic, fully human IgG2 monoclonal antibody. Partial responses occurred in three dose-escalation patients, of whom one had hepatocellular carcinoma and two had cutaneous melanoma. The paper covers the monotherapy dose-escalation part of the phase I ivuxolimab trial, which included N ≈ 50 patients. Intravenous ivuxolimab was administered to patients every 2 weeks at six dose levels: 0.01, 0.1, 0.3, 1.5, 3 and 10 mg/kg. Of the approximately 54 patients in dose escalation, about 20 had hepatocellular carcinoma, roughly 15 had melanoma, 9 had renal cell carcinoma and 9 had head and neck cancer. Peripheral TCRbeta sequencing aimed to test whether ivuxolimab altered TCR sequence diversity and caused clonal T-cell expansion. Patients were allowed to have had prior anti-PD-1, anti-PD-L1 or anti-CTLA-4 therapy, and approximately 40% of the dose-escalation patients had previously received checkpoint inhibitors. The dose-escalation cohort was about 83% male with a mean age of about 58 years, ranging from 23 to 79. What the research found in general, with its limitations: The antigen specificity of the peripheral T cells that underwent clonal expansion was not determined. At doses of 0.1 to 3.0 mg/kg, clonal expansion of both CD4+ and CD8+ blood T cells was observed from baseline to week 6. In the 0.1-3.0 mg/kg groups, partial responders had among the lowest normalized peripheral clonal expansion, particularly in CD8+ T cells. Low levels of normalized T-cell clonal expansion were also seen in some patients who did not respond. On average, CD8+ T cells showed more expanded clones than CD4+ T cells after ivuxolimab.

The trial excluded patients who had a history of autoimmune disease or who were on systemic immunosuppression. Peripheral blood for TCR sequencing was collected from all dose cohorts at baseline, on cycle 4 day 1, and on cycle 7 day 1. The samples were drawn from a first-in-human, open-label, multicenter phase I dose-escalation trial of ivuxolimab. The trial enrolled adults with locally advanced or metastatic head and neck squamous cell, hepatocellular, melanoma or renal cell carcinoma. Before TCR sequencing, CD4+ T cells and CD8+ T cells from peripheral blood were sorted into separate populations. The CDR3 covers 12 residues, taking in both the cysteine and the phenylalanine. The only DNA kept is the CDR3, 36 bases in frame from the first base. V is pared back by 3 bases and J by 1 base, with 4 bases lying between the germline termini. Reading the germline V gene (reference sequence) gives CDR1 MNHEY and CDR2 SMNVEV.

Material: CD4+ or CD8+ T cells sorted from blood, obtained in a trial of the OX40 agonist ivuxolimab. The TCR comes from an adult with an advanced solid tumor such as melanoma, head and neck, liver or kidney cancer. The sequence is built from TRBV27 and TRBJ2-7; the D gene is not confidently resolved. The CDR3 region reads CASSLVSYEQYF. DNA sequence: TGTGCCAGCAGTTTGGTTTCCTACGAGCAGTACTTC.